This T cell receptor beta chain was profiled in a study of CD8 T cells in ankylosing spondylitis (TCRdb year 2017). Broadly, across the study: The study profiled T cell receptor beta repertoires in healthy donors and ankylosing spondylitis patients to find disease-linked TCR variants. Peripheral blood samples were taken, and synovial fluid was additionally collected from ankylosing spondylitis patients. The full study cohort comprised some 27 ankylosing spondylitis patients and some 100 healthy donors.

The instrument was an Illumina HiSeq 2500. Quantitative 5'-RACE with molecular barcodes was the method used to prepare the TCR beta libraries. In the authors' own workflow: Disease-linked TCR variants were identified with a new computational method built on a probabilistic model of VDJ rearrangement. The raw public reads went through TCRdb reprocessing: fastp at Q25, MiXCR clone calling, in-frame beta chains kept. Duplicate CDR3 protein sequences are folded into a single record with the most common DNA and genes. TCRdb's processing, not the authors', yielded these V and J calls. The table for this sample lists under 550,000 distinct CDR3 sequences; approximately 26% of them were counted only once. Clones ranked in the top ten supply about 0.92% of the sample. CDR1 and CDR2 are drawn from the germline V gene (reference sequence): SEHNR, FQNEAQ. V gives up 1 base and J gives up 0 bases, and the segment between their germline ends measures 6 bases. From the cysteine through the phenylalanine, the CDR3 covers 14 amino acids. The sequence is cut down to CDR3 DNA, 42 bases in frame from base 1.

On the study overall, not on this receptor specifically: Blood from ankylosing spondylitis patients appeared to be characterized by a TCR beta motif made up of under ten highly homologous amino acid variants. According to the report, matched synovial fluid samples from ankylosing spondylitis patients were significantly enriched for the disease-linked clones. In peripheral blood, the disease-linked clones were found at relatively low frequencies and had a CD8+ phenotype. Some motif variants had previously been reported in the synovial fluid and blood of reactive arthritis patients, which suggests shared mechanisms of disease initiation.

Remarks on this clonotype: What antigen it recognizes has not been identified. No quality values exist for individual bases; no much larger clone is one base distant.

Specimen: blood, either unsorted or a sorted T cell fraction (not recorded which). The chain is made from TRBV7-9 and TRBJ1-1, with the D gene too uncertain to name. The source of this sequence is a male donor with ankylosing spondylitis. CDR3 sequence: CASSLDLLNTEAFF. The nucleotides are TGTGCCAGCAGCTTAGATCTCTTGAACACTGAAGCTTTCTTT.